This T cell receptor (beta chain) appears in the sequencing data of a study of shared clonotypes between healthy human individuals. Germline V CDR1 and CDR2: SGHNT, YYREEE (reference sequence). The CDR3 length is 14 residues. The V and J ends lost 3 bases and 8 bases respectively, with 15 bases between them. Clones were read by immunoSEQ multiplex PCR, and TCRdb kept only the in-frame ones, dropping some. Among over a million clones listed, about 75% were seen once. This sequence joins TRBV5-4 and TRBJ2-1; weak D call: TRBD2 (5 bases). This sequence was found in a man aged 18 to 30 in good health. Sequencing was performed on memory CD4+ T cells sorted from blood. Regarding subset: CD45RA-negative fraction. CDR3 amino acids: CASSSGELVDEQFF. Here the CDR3 DNA reads TGTGCCAGCAGCTCCGGCGAACTAGTGGATGAGCAGTTCTTC.